This is a list of T cell receptor beta chains from one sample in a study of cytomegalovirus exposure and HLA in healthy donors. Method: immunoSEQ multiplex PCR; TCRdb's copy keeps in-frame clones and lacks some. The sample lists approximately 150,000 clones; 80% to 90% were seen once. The sample consisted of PBMCs. The receptor set was obtained from a man between 18 and 35 years old in good health and CMV-seropositive. Each CDR3 is given with its conserved first and last residue. Fields, in order: V gene, D gene, J gene, CDR3 DNA, CDR3 protein. A D gene is named only where the DNA matches it firmly.

>TRBV28|TRBD2|TRBJ2-7
TGTGCCAGCAGTTTGAGCGGGGCTTCCTACGAGCAGTACTTC
CASSLSGASYEQYF
>TRBV2|TRBD1|TRBJ1-2
TGTGCCAGCAGCTACGGGACAGGGTTTGGCTATGGCTACACCTTC
CASSYGTGFGYGYTF
>TRBV5-4|NA|TRBJ1-2
TGTGCCAGCACTCCTGGCGGGGGTTTTAGCTATGGCTACACCTTC
CASTPGGGFSYGYTF
>TRBV4-2|NA|TRBJ1-2
TGTGCCAGCAGCCGCCAGGGGAGTTCGGAAGGCTACACCTTC
CASSRQGSSEGYTF
>TRBV5-5|TRBD1|TRBJ2-1
TGTGCCAGCAGCATCGACAGGGGGCCGGGCAATGAGCAGTTCTTC
CASSIDRGPGNEQFF
>TRBV12-5|NA|TRBJ2-2
TGTGCTAGTGGTTCCGGGGAGGACGGGGAGCTGTTTTTT
CASGSGEDGELFF
>TRBV5-1|NA|TRBJ1-1
TGCGCCAGCAGCCTGGGATACTACACTGAAGCTTTCTTT
CASSLGYYTEAFF
>TRBV5-4|NA|TRBJ1-3
TGTGCCAGCAGCAGCGGTCAGATCCTCTCTGGAAACACCATATATTTT
CASSSGQILSGNTIYF
>TRBV19|TRBD1|TRBJ1-1
TGTGCCAGTAGTATACGTGGACAGGGCCTGAACACTGAAGCTTTCTTT
CASSIRGQGLNTEAFF
>TRBV7-2|NA|TRBJ1-5
TGTGCCAGCAGCTTGTCCAGGGTTGAGCCCCAGCATTTT
CASSLSRVEPQHF
>TRBV11-2|NA|TRBJ1-1
TGTGCCAGCAGCCCAATCAACAGGGCTGAAGCTTTCTTT
CASSPINRAEAFF
>TRBV11-2|TRBD2|TRBJ2-7
TGTGCCAGCAGCCCCCGACTAGCGGAAGCCTACGAGCAGTACTTC
CASSPRLAEAYEQYF
>TRBV11-2|NA|TRBJ2-6
TGTGCCAGCAGCCCCCTCTCTGGGGCCAACGTCCTGACTTTC
CASSPLSGANVLTF
>TRBV19|NA|TRBJ2-3
TGTGCCAGTAGTATAGCTAGAGGAGATACGCAGTATTTT
CASSIARGDTQYF
>TRBV2|NA|TRBJ2-3
TGTGCCAGCAGTAGCGGCGTGTGGGAAAAAGATACGCAGTATTTT
CASSSGVWEKDTQYF
>TRBV27|NA|TRBJ2-5
TGTGCCAGCAGTTCCCGTCAAGAGACCCAGTACTTC
CASSSRQETQYF
>TRBV30|TRBD2|TRBJ2-3
TGTGCCTGGCAGGGACTAGCGGGAGATACGCAGTATTTT
CAWQGLAGDTQYF
>TRBV5-4|NA|TRBJ1-1
TGTGCCAGCAGCTGGGGGGGGACTGAAGCTTTCTTT
CASSWGGTEAFF